A single sample gave rise to the 27 T cell receptor beta chains below, sequenced in a study of identical twins (dated by TCRdb to the mid-2010s). The library was produced with 5' RACE. TCRdb records Illumina HiSeq 2000 as the sequencer. Using fastp at Q25 and MiXCR, TCRdb reprocessed the public reads and kept productive beta chains. Records with the same CDR3 protein are collapsed into one entry carrying the most frequent genes and DNA. Present in this sample are approximately 230,000 distinct CDR3 sequences, over 5% of which were seen just once. The ten biggest clones cover more than 14% of the sample. The same sample was also used in a study of T cells expressing NK-cell markers.

The specimen sequenced was CD8+ T cells sorted from blood. Source of these receptors: a woman younger than 30 in good health.

This clonotype was observed a few times. The genes are TRBV6-5 and TRBJ2-3; 10 nucleotides align to TRBD2. V dropped 4 bases and J dropped 0; count of bases not matched to a gene: 10. CDR1 and CDR2 (germline): MNHEY, SVGAGI. The CDR3 spans 18 residues. The CDR3 DNA reads as TGTGCCAGCAGTTCCCCTGGAGGACTAGCGGCGAGCACAGATACGCAGTATTTT. Its protein is CASSSPGGLAASTDTQYF.

There are many counts of this clonotype. The gene calls are TRBV4-1 and TRBJ1-2; the D gene is possibly TRBD1 (5 bases). V lost 0 bases and J 8 bases, leaving 16 bases between the germline ends. Germline CDR1 is MGHRA and CDR2 is YSYEKL. The CDR3 is made up of 15 amino acids. CDR3 coding DNA: TGCGCCAGCAGCCAAGATTCTGGCAGGGTCGGGGGCTACACCTTC. It translates to CASSQDSGRVGGYTF.

This clonotype was detected many times. The V and J genes are TRBV7-9 and TRBJ1-1; possibly TRBD1 for D (5 bases). The CDR3 covers 13 residues. Germline assignment: CDR1 SEHNR and CDR2 FQNEAQ (reference sequence). V lost 2 bases, J lost 6 bases, and 10 bases lay in between. In nucleotides, the CDR3 is TGTGCCAGCAGCTTAATCAGGGTACCTGAAGCTTTCTTT. Its translation: CASSLIRVPEAFF. Complete variable domain (other parts from reference TRBV7-9 and TRBJ1-1): DTGVSQNPRHKITKRGQNVTFRCDPISEHNRLYWYRQTLGQGPEFLTYFQNEAQLEKSRLLSDRFSAERPKGSFSTLEIQRTEQGDSAMYLCASSLIRVPEAFFGQGTRLTVV.

This clonotype showed up many times. This chain connects TRBV14 to TRBJ2-3; D gene unclear. The germline gives CDR1 SGHDN, CDR2 FVKESK. The CDR3 is 14 residues long. Trimming shortened V by 1 base and J by 1 base, and 6 bases separated the two germline ends. CDR3 sequence: CASSQGVGTDTQYF. CDR3 nucleotide sequence: TGTGCCAGCAGCCAAGGGGTTGGCACAGATACGCAGTATTTT. The whole variable domain, filled in from reference TRBV14 and TRBJ2-3, reads EAGVTQFPSHSVIEKGQTVTLRCDPISGHDNLYWYRRVMGKEIKFLLHFVKESKQDESGMPNNRFLAERTGGTYSTLKVQPAELEDSGVYFCASSQGVGTDTQYFGPGTRLTVL.

In its sample, this clonotype was seen many times. This chain uses TRBV20-1 with TRBJ2-7; no firm D call. V was pared by 2 bases and J by 0 bases, with 11 bases between. The CDR3 loop spans 14 amino acids. Germline loops: CDR1 DFQATT, CDR2 SNEGSKA (reference sequence). The CDR3 loop is CSARPSPLSYEQYF. The CDR3 bases are TGCAGTGCTAGACCGTCCCCGCTCTCCTACGAGCAGTACTTC.

This clonotype was detected only a few times. The chain joins TRBV6-1 to TRBJ1-1; 9 positions match TRBD1. This CDR3 is built from 18 residues. V shed 6 bases, J shed 1 base, and the junction held 15 bases outside the gene matches. CDR1 is MNHNS and CDR2 is SASEGT in the germline V gene. CDR3 sequence (DNA): TGTGCCAGCAGCCCCACCCTGGCCACAGGGGGCTGGAACACTGAAGCTTTCTTT. Its translation: CASSPTLATGGWNTEAFF.

The sample holds a few counts of this clonotype. V is TRBV27 and J is TRBJ1-1; D gene uncertain. The CDR3 length is 12 residues. Germline V lookup: CDR1 MNHEY, CDR2 SMNVEV (reference sequence). V was pared by 3 bases and J by 8 bases, with 10 bases between. The CDR3 sequence: CASSFGLGEAFF. CDR3 coding DNA: TGTGCCAGCAGTTTCGGCTTAGGGGAAGCTTTCTTT.

This clonotype was detected many times. The CDR3 DNA reads TGTGCCAGCAGCCAAGACAGGGGGCCAGGGTATGGCTACACCTTC. Its translation is CASSQDRGPGYGYTF. The V call is TRBV11-2, the J call TRBJ1-2; 10 bases line up with TRBD1. V lost 5 bases to trimming and J lost 5 bases; unmatched junction nucleotides: 8. In germline, CDR1 is SGHAT, CDR2 FQNNGV. The CDR3 sequence is 15 residues long.

This clonotype showed up just a few times. The chain employs TRBV9 and TRBJ2-2, with a possible D match to TRBD2 (5 bases). The CDR3 runs to 16 residues. Germline V gene sequence: CDR1 SGDLS, CDR2 YYNGEE. The V end lost 0 bases, the J end lost 0 bases, and 9 bases lay between the germline ends. The DNA of the CDR3 is TGTGCCAGCAGCGTAGTACGGGGAGCGAACACCGGGGAGCTGTTTTTT. It translates to CASSVVRGANTGELFF.

This clonotype was observed at least ten times. The rearrangement joins TRBV20-1 to TRBJ2-1; 8 bases are shared with TRBD1. CDR1 is DFQATT, CDR2 SNEGSKA, per germline (reference sequence). This CDR3 is 15 amino acids long. V lost 1 base and J lost 9; bases outside the gene matches: 11. CDR3 in DNA: TGCAGTGCTAGAGTTCGGGACAGGCCAGCCGGTGAGCAGTTCTTC. It codes for CSARVRDRPAGEQFF.

The chain carries TRBV6-4 and TRBJ2-1, with 9 positions matching TRBD2. This CDR3 spans 16 amino acids. V dropped 3 bases and J dropped 9; count of bases not matched to a gene: 12. Per germline, CDR1 MRHNA and CDR2 SNTAGT. The CDR3 DNA sequence: TGTGCCAGCAGTGAGTTAGGTAGCGGGAGTAGTTCTGAGCAGTTCTTC. Protein product: CASSELGSGSSSEQFF.

A few counts support this clonotype. The chain carries TRBV5-1 and TRBJ2-1; 10 nucleotides align to TRBD2. Losses at the gene ends were 2 bases for V and 1 base for J; bases not matched to a gene: 3. The CDR3 extends over 16 amino acids. Germline assignment: CDR1 SGHRS and CDR2 YFSETQ. CDR3 sequence reads: CASSLKRGGSYNEQFF. For the CDR3, the DNA is TGCGCCAGCAGCTTAAAGCGGGGGGGTTCCTACAATGAGCAGTTCTTC.

This CDR3 reads CASSSATQGSPILAQHF. In DNA, the CDR3 is TGCGCCAGCAGTTCTGCCACCCAGGGGTCCCCAATTCTAGCCCAGCATTTT. The V call is TRBV10-2, the J call TRBJ1-5; possible D gene TRBD1, 6 bases. Trimming left V 5 bases short and J 11 bases short, with 28 bases between. Germline loops: CDR1 WSHSY, CDR2 SAAADI. The CDR3 is 17 amino acids.

V usage is TRBV9 and J usage is TRBJ2-1; tentative D call: TRBD2 (6 bases). Germline CDR1 and CDR2: SGDLS and YYNGEE. V shed 3 bases and J shed 10 bases, with 14 bases lying between them. The CDR3 runs 13 residues. The CDR3 is CASSARWGDEQFF. CDR3 coding DNA: TGTGCCAGCAGCGCAAGGTGGGGGGACGAGCAGTTCTTC. The complete variable domain, with remaining parts taken from reference TRBV9 and TRBJ2-1, reads DSGVTQTPKHLITATGQRVTLRCSPRSGDLSVYWYQQSLDQGLQFLIQYYNGEERAKGNILERFSAQQFPDLHSELNLSSLELGDSALYFCASSARWGDEQFFGPGTRLTVL.

This clonotype has at least ten counts. This chain joins TRBV4-1 and TRBJ2-3, with 9 bases fitting TRBD1. The CDR3 consists of 18 residues. Germline trimming cut 3 bases from V and 3 bases from J; bases unmatched to any gene: 13. Looked up from germline, CDR1 is MGHRA and CDR2 is YSYEKL. Here the CDR3 reads CASSQAIPGQGRTDTQYF. The CDR3 DNA is TGCGCCAGCAGCCAGGCGATTCCGGGACAGGGTCGAACAGATACGCAGTATTTT.

This clonotype occurred a few times. The chain links TRBV5-5 to TRBJ1-6; no clear D gene. Germline V gene lookup returns CDR1 SGHKS and CDR2 YYEKEE (reference sequence). The CDR3 has 15 amino acids. Trimming pared 4 bases from V and 5 bases from J, leaving 13 bases between. CDR3 sequence: CASSPLPGDNSPLHF. In DNA form, the CDR3 reads TGTGCCAGCAGCCCACTACCAGGAGATAATTCACCCCTCCACTTT.

The V and J genes are TRBV4-2 and TRBJ2-7; 8 bases align to TRBD2. The CDR3 sequence is 16 residues long. Germline CDR1 and CDR2: LGHNA and YNFKEQ. Trimming cost V 0 bases and J 0 bases; bases outside gene matches: 4. The CDR3 sequence is CASSQELAASSYEQYF. CDR3 sequence (DNA): TGTGCCAGCAGCCAAGAACTAGCGGCCAGCTCCTACGAGCAGTACTTC.

This clonotype has more than one count but fewer than ten. The chain has TRBV27 and TRBJ2-1, with 12 bases lining up with TRBD2. From germline, CDR1 is MNHEY and CDR2 SMNVEV (reference sequence). The CDR3 loop spans 16 amino acids. The V and J ends lost 3 bases and 5 bases, in that order; junction bases with no gene match: 5. CDR3 coding DNA: TGTGCCAGCAGTTTTCCCGGACTAGCGGGAAACAATGAGCAGTTCTTC. Its protein product is CASSFPGLAGNNEQFF.

This clonotype was counted between two and nine times. The chain carries TRBV30 and TRBJ1-5, with D uncertain. Per the germline V gene, CDR1 is GTSNPN and CDR2 is SVGIG (reference sequence). The CDR3 length is 16 residues. V lost 2 bases to trimming and J lost 4 bases, with 18 bases between them. In DNA, the CDR3 is TGTGCCTGGAGTCATGGCTCAGCGTTTCCTAATCAGCCCCAGCATTTT. Amino acids: CAWSHGSAFPNQPQHF.

This clonotype was observed at least ten times. The chain joins TRBV12-3 or TRBV12-4 to TRBJ2-3; 7 positions match TRBD2. The CDR3 length is 14 residues. V shed 9 bases, J shed 1 base, and the junction held 7 bases outside the gene matches. This chain's CDR3 is CASEVAGGTDTQYF. CDR3 DNA: TGTGCCAGTGAAGTGGCGGGAGGCACAGATACGCAGTATTTT.

The rearrangement uses TRBV19 and TRBJ2-1; D uncertain. The germline CDR1 and CDR2 sequences are LNHDA and SQIVND (reference sequence). The length of the CDR3 is 14 residues. V lost 3 bases, J lost 8 bases, and 14 bases lay in between. The CDR3: CASSILDPGHEQFF. The CDR3, as DNA: TGTGCCAGTAGTATTTTGGATCCCGGTCATGAGCAGTTCTTC.

This clonotype has a single count. V gene TRBV27 combines with J gene TRBJ2-1; 9 bases map to TRBD2. V shed 2 bases, J shed 10 bases, and the junction held 3 bases outside the gene matches. Germline lookup yields CDR1 MNHEY and CDR2 SMNVEV (reference sequence). The CDR3 length is 13 residues. CDR3 sequence reads: CASSLAGGPEQFF. The CDR3 region has the DNA TGTGCCAGCAGTTTAGCGGGGGGGCCCGAGCAGTTCTTC.

The chain uses TRBV5-6 and TRBJ1-1; D uncertain. CDR3 length: 13 residues. V lost 0 bases and J 4 bases, leaving 7 bases between the germline ends. Germline V lookup: CDR1 SGHDT, CDR2 YYEEEE. The chain's CDR3 is CASSLVRSTEAFF. For the CDR3, the DNA is TGTGCCAGCAGCTTGGTTAGGTCCACTGAAGCTTTCTTT.

This clonotype was detected ten times or more. The chain carries TRBV3-1 and TRBJ2-1; the D is unclear. The CDR3 consists of 15 residues. CDR1 and CDR2 from the germline V gene are LGHDT and YNNKEL (reference sequence). V shed 4 bases and J shed 5 bases, with 15 bases lying between them. CDR3 coding DNA: TGTGCCAGCAGCCCTTTGACTGGACGAGACAATGAGCAGTTCTTC. Encoded protein: CASSPLTGRDNEQFF.

The chain recombines TRBV9 with TRBJ2-1; the D is unclear. Trimming removed 0 bases at V and 2 bases at J, with 6 bases between. The CDR3 is made up of 14 amino acids. From germline, CDR1 is SGDLS and CDR2 YYNGEE. The CDR3 region is CASSVVSTYNEQFF. The CDR3 coding sequence is TGTGCCAGCAGCGTAGTGTCGACCTACAATGAGCAGTTCTTC.

This clonotype has more than one count but fewer than ten. The rearrangement joins TRBV29-1 to TRBJ2-7, with D perhaps TRBD1 or TRBD2 (5 bases each). The ends were cut back, 4 bases at V and 6 bases at J, with 10 bases in the middle. Germline CDR1 and CDR2: SQVTM and ANQGSEA. The CDR3 loop spans 11 amino acids. The CDR3 DNA reads TGCAGCGTTGTGTGGGGGTTCGAGCAGTACTTC. It is translated as CSVVWGFEQYF.

The chain links TRBV10-3 to TRBJ2-3; no reliable D call. Germline-derived CDR1 and CDR2 are ENHRY and SYGVKD. This CDR3 is built from 10 residues. V lost 10 bases, J lost 2 bases, and 4 bases lay in between. The CDR3 region is CATYTDTQYF. The CDR3 nucleotides read TGTGCCACCTACACAGATACGCAGTATTTT.